Shown below are 17 T cell receptor beta chains from a single sample sequenced in a study of Graves' ophthalmopathy and Graves' hyperthyroidism. TCR beta CDR3 regions were amplified from RNA transcripts. The workflow started with a first-round RT-PCR run with HTBI primers and then moved on to a second-round multiplex PCR. MiXCR, run by TCRdb on the multiplex PCR reads, gives a single entry per CDR3 protein. This repertoire shows around 1.1 million distinct CDR3 sequences, about 35% found once; its top ten account for around 10%. The sequenced sample consisted of peripheral blood or thyroid tissue (not recorded which). Receptor source: an adult man with Graves' hyperthyroidism.

As for this clonotype: This is likely a read error, given that the CDR3 carries no conserved phenylalanine or tryptophan at its end. The limits of the CDR3 on the DNA are not certain, so only TCRdb's listed CDR3 is given. This sequence joins TRBV9 and TRBJ2-5; TRBD1, as called in the table, went unchecked against the DNA. The CDR3 length is 9 residues, termini included. The germline CDR1 and CDR2 sequences are SGDLS and YYNGEE. CDR3 region: CASSAGQTI.

The table lists this clonotype with many counts. CDR3 sequence reads: CSARPPGQMNTEAFF. Here the CDR3 DNA reads TGCAGTGCTAGGCCGCCGGGACAAATGAACACTGAAGCTTTCTTT. This rearrangement joins TRBV20-1 to TRBJ1-1; D is perhaps TRBD1 (6 bases). V lost 3 bases and J lost 0, with 14 bases in between. From germline, CDR1 is DFQATT and CDR2 SNEGSKA (reference sequence). The CDR3 contains 15 residues.

This clonotype was seen a handful of times. This rearrangement joins TRBV10-3 to TRBJ2-7; D is possibly TRBD2 (6 bases). The V end lost 10 bases, the J end lost 3 bases, and 16 bases lay between the germline ends. CDR3 size: 13 residues. Looked up from germline, CDR1 is ENHRY and CDR2 is SYGVKD. The CDR3 region is CASRPGRGYEQYF. The DNA for the CDR3 is TGTGCCAGCAGACCCGGGCGGGGCTACGAGCAGTACTTC.

The gene calls are TRBV3-1 and TRBJ1-5; no reliable D call. There are 14 residues in the CDR3. The germline V gene has CDR1 LGHDT and CDR2 YNNKEL (reference sequence). V was shortened by 0 bases and J by 5 bases, with 8 bases between the two germline ends. CDR3 DNA: TGTGCCAGCAGCCAAGATTTCGGGGATCAGCCCCAGCATTTT. Protein product: CASSQDFGDQPQHF.

This rearrangement joins TRBV15 to TRBJ2-3; D is unresolved. CDR3 size: 16 residues. Germline CDR1 and CDR2: LNHNV and YYDKDF (reference sequence). Trimming pared 8 bases from V and 0 bases from J, leaving 18 bases between. The DNA for the CDR3 is TGTGCCACCTCGGTTTATGGCCCTACTAGCACAGATACGCAGTATTTT. This codes for CATSVYGPTSTDTQYF. The full variable domain, with the rest looked up from reference TRBV15 and TRBJ2-3, is DAMVIQNPRYQVTQFGKPVTLSCSQTLNHNVMYWYQQKSSQAPKLLFHYYDKDFNNEADTPDNFQSRRPNTSFCFLDIRSPGLGDTAMYLCATSVYGPTSTDTQYFGPGTRLTVL.

V and J are TRBV7-2 and TRBJ2-5, with 9 bases identical to TRBD2. Losses at the gene ends were 3 bases for V and 4 bases for J; bases not matched to a gene: 6. The CDR3 is made up of 15 amino acids. The V gene's germline CDR1 is SGHTA and CDR2 FQGNSA. CDR3 sequence: CASSFGSGSLETQYF. The DNA for the CDR3 is TGTGCCAGCAGCTTCGGTAGCGGGAGTTTAGAGACCCAGTACTTC.

This clonotype was picked up a small number of times. This chain joins TRBV11-2 and TRBJ1-3; the D gene is possibly TRBD1 (5 bases). The length of the CDR3 is 17 residues. The germline gives CDR1 SGHAT, CDR2 FQNNGV. Trimming took 0 bases from V and 0 from J, leaving 12 bases between them. The CDR3 is CASSLEYRTSSGNTIYF. CDR3 DNA sequence: TGTGCCAGCAGCTTAGAGTACAGGACGAGCTCTGGAAACACCATATATTTT.

This clonotype was detected a few times. This chain uses TRBV7-8 with TRBJ2-6; no clear D gene. CDR1 is SGHVS and CDR2 is FQNEAQ in the germline V gene. The CDR3 is made up of 11 amino acids. Trimming removed 3 bases at V and 13 bases at J, with 7 bases between. The CDR3 nucleotides read TGTGCCAGCAGCTTCAAGGGAGTCCTGACTTTC. Translated: CASSFKGVLTF. Using reference TRBV7-8 and TRBJ2-6 for the parts outside the CDR3, the full variable domain is GAGVSQSPRYKVAKRGQDVALRCDPISGHVSLFWYQQALGQGPEFLTYFQNEAQLDKSGLPSDRFFAERPEGSVSTLKIQRTQQEDSAVYLCASSFKGVLTFGAGSRLTVL.

This clonotype was counted ten times or more. The genes are TRBV7-8 and TRBJ2-5, with 14 bases matching TRBD2. Germline assignment: CDR1 SGHVS and CDR2 FQNEAQ. This CDR3 contains 17 residues. J gave up 3 bases and V 5 bases, and 8 bases lay outside the gene matches. The CDR3 here is CASSHPATSGGEETQYF. The CDR3 DNA reads TGTGCCAGCAGCCATCCGGCGACTAGCGGGGGGGAAGAGACCCAGTACTTC.

This clonotype was recorded at least ten times. The chain carries TRBV7-9 and TRBJ1-2; TRBD1 agrees at 11 bases. This CDR3 is built from 14 residues. Germline CDR1 is SEHNR and CDR2 is FQNEAQ (reference sequence). V shed 5 bases and J 7 bases; nucleotides not matched to a gene: 6. The CDR3 loop is CASSTDRGRPGYTF. Written as DNA, the CDR3 is TGTGCCAGCAGCACGGACAGGGGGCGACCTGGCTACACCTTC.

Ten or more counts support this clonotype. The chain uses TRBV7-2 and TRBJ1-5; D might be TRBD1 (5 bases). Germline V lookup: CDR1 SGHTA, CDR2 FQGNSA. Between the trimmed V and J ends, which lost 5 bases and 4 bases, there was a span of 9 bases. CDR3 length: 13 amino acids. In DNA form, the CDR3 reads TGTGCCAGCAGCGGGGACGGGAATCAGCCCCAGCATTTT. Translating it yields CASSGDGNQPQHF.

This clonotype was counted once. The genes are TRBV10-2 and TRBJ2-7, with D unclear. Trimming cost V 4 bases and J 4 bases, with 8 bases left between them. This CDR3 contains 12 residues. Germline values: CDR1 WSHSY, CDR2 SAAADI. The CDR3 loop is CASSGAQYEQYF. CDR3 DNA: TGCGCCAGCAGTGGGGCGCAATACGAGCAGTACTTC.

This clonotype came up once. A read error may explain this, as a much larger clone is one base away. This chain links TRBV9 with TRBJ1-2; TRBD1 agrees at 9 bases. The germline V gene has CDR1 SGDLS and CDR2 YYNGEE. The CDR3 totals 12 residues. The junction had 5 bases not matched to a gene; V was cut back by 4 bases and J by 10 bases. DNA of the CDR3: TGTGCCAGCAGCCCCGGGACAGGGACCTACACCTTC. Translated, it gives CASSPGTGTYTF.

V gene TRBV7-9 combines with J gene TRBJ1-5, with D unclear. The CDR3 is 15 residues long. V was trimmed by 5 bases and J by 0 bases, leaving 11 bases between them. The germline V gene has CDR1 SEHNR and CDR2 FQNEAQ (reference sequence). CDR3 DNA sequence: TGTGCCAGCAGCCCCGATACAACTAGCAATCAGCCCCAGCATTTT. Translation gives CASSPDTTSNQPQHF. Using reference TRBV7-9 and TRBJ1-5 for the parts outside the CDR3, the full variable domain is DTGVSQNPRHKITKRGQNVTFRCDPISEHNRLYWYRQTLGQGPEFLTYFQNEAQLEKSRLLSDRFSAERPKGSFSTLEIQRTEQGDSAMYLCASSPDTTSNQPQHFGDGTRLSIL.

This clonotype was observed many times. CDR3 coding DNA: TGTGCCAGCAGCGATGTAGAGAGATCACCCCTCCACTTT. As protein: CASSDVERSPLHF. The genes are TRBV6-1 and TRBJ1-6; no firm D call. Germline CDR1 and CDR2: MNHNS and SASEGT. With 6 bases removed from V and 10 bases from J, the gap between germline ends came to 13 bases. This CDR3 is built from 13 residues.

This clonotype was observed a single time. The V call is TRBV25-1, the J call TRBJ2-6; possibly TRBD2 for D (6 bases). The CDR3 totals 17 residues. Germline CDR1 MGHDK, CDR2 SYGVNS. Trimming removed 4 bases from V and 0 bases from J, with 13 bases in between. In DNA form, the CDR3 reads TGTGCCAGCAGTGGTGGGACTTTAAGCTCTGGGGCCAACGTCCTGACTTTC. It translates to CASSGGTLSSGANVLTF.

On this clonotype: Its ends do not fully match the called genes, so a read error is possible. The CDR3 DNA is TGCAGCGTTTCCGGGACTGGGGCCCTTATCTTT. Protein sequence: CSVSGTGALIF. The V gene is TRBV29-1, the J gene TRBJ1-1, with D possibly matching TRBD1 (5 bases). The CDR3 covers 11 residues. Germline V CDR1 and CDR2: SQVTM, ANQGSEA.